The rows below give T cell receptor beta chains drawn from one sample of a study of T cells expressing NK-cell markers. TCRdb reprocessed the 5' RACE reads, keeping one entry per CDR3 protein, no DNA. The table counts over 200,000 distinct CDR3 sequences; 0.39% lies in the top ten. The sequencing sample was made of blood T cells: a sorted CD56 or NKG2C T cell subset, CD4+ or CD8+ T cells, or bulk PBMC T cells (not recorded which). The receptors were sampled from a man between 18 and 29 years old in good health. Each CDR3 is given with its conserved first and last residue.

j_call: TRBJ2-1; v_call: TRBV19; cdr3_aa: CASKGDRETDEQFF
j_call: TRBJ2-2; v_call: TRBV9; cdr3_aa: CASSATSGSLTGELFF
j_call: TRBJ1-2; v_call: TRBV12-3/TRBV12-4; cdr3_aa: CASRNKPGTGYGYTF
j_call: TRBJ1-4; v_call: TRBV19; cdr3_aa: CASSSGRSEKLFF
j_call: TRBJ1-1; v_call: TRBV12-3/TRBV12-4; cdr3_aa: CASLRGRGGTEAFF
j_call: TRBJ2-7; v_call: TRBV29-1; cdr3_aa: CSVEETVGTYEQYF
j_call: TRBJ2-1; v_call: TRBV12-3/TRBV12-4; cdr3_aa: CASSFLIAEQFF
j_call: TRBJ2-3; v_call: TRBV20-1; cdr3_aa: CSAPGVLTDTQYF
j_call: TRBJ2-1; v_call: TRBV12-3/TRBV12-4; cdr3_aa: CASSSPTSGRLRSSYNEQFF
j_call: TRBJ2-5; v_call: TRBV12-3/TRBV12-4; cdr3_aa: CASSPSRGFGETQYF
j_call: TRBJ2-3; v_call: TRBV2; cdr3_aa: CASRGTSGLRDTQYF
j_call: TRBJ1-2; v_call: TRBV29-1; cdr3_aa: CSVDENTNYGYTF
j_call: TRBJ2-5; v_call: TRBV5-4; cdr3_aa: CASSLNSRVWGQETQYF
j_call: TRBJ2-3; v_call: TRBV20-1; cdr3_aa: CLAAGAADTQYF
j_call: TRBJ2-3; v_call: TRBV29-1; cdr3_aa: CSVEQAGTDTQYF